This T cell receptor beta chain was captured in a study of shared clonotypes between healthy human individuals. Per germline, CDR1 SGHNT and CDR2 YYREEE (reference sequence). V lost 3 bases and J lost 5, with 17 bases in between. This CDR3 has 15 amino acids. Profiling relied on immunoSEQ multiplex PCR, and the TCRdb table lists in-frame clones only, not all of them. The table records about a million clones, about 80% of them present only once. This receptor was taken from a young man in good health. Some clones in this sample may be carry-over from other donors' samples. The chain combines TRBV5-4 with TRBJ2-5; TRBD2 might be the D (7 bases). The sample taken for sequencing was memory CD4+ T cells from PBMCs. Specified subset: CD45RA-negative fraction. Here the CDR3 reads CASSWDMGGRETQYF. CDR3 sequence (DNA): TGTGCCAGCAGCTGGGACATGGGAGGGAGGGAGACCCAGTACTTC.